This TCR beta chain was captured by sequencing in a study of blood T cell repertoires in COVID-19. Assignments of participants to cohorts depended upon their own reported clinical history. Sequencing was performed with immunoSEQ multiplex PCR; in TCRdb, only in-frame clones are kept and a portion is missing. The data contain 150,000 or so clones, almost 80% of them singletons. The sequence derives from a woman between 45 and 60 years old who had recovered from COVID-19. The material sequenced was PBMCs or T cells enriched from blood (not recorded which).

The CDR3 region is CASRDRGLNTEAFF. The CDR3 DNA sequence: TGTGCCAGCCGGGACAGGGGTTTGAACACTGAAGCTTTCTTT. This chain uses TRBV28 with TRBJ1-1; 10 bases are a match to TRBD1. V was pared by 8 bases and J by 0 bases, with 3 bases of the junction left unmatched. The CDR3 has 14 residues. Germline V gives CDR1 MDHEN, CDR2 SYDVKM.